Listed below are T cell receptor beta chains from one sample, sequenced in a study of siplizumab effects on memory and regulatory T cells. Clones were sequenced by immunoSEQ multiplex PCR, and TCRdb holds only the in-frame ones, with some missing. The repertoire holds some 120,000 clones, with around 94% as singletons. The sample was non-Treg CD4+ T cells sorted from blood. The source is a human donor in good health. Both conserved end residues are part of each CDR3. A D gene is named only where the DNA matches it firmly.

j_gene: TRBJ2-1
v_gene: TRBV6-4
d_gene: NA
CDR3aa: CASSDPEGARSGSSYNEQFF
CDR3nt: TGTGCCAGCAGTGACCCCGAGGGAGCTCGTAGCGGTAGCTCCTACAATGAGCAGTTCTTC

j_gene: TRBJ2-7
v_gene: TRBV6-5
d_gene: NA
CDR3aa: CASTVSQGVLYEQYF
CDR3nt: TGTGCCAGCACAGTAAGTCAGGGTGTGCTCTACGAGCAGTACTTC

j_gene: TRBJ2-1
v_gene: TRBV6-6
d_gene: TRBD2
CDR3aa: CASRTGTSGGYNEQFF
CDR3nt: TGTGCCAGCAGGACCGGGACTAGCGGGGGGTACAATGAGCAGTTCTTC

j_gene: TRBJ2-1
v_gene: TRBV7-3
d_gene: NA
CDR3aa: CASSSGSYSYNEQFF
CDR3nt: TGTGCCAGCAGCTCGGGATCATATTCCTACAATGAGCAGTTCTTC

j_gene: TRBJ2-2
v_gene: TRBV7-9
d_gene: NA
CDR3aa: CASSPARQNTGELFF
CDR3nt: TGTGCCAGCAGCCCCGCCCGTCAGAACACCGGGGAGCTGTTTTTT

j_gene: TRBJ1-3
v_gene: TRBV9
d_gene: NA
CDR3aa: CASSVALADYSGNTIYF
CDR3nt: TGTGCCAGCAGCGTAGCTTTGGCTGACTACTCTGGAAACACCATATATTTT

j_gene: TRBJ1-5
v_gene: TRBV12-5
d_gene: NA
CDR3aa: CASGLGNQPQHF
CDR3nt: TGTGCTAGTGGTTTGGGGAATCAGCCCCAGCATTTT

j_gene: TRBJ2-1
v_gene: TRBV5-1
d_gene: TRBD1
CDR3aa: CASSLYRGEFF
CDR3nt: TGCGCCAGCAGCTTGTACAGGGGGGAGTTCTTC

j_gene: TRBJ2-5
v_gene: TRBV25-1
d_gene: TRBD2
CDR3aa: CASSEPGLLETQYF
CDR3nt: TGTGCCAGCAGTGAGCCGGGACTATTGGAGACCCAGTACTTC

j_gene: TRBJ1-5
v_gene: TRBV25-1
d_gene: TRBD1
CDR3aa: CASSDRVNQPQHF
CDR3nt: TGTGCCAGCAGCGACAGGGTGAATCAGCCCCAGCATTTT

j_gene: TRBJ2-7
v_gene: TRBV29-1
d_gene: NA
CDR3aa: CSVEVGNNPYEQYF
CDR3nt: TGCAGCGTTGAAGTAGGGAACAATCCTTACGAGCAGTACTTC